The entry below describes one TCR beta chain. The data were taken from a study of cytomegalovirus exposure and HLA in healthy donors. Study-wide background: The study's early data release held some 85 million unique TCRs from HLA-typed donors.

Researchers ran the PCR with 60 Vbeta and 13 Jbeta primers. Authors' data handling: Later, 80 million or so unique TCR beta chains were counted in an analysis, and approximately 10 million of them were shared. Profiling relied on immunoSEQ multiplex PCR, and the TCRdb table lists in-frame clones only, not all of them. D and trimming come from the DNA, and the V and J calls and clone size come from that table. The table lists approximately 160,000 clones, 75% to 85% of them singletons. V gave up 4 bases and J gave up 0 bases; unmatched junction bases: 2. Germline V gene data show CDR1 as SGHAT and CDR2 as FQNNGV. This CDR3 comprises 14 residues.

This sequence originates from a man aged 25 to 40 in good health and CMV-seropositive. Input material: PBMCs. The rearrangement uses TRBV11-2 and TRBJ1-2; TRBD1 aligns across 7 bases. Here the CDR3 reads CASSWGQTNYGYTF. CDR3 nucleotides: TGTGCCAGCAGCTGGGGACAGACTAACTATGGCTACACCTTC.